The text below deals with one T cell receptor beta chain. Its specificity is unknown. These data come from a study of graft-versus-host responses after intestinal transplantation. Study-wide points: There were GvH clones found in recipient marrow, and some of them appeared first in ileum or blood.

Between the trimmed V and J ends, which lost 0 bases and 4 bases, there was a span of 9 bases. Germline CDR1 SGDLS, CDR2 YYNGEE. The CDR3 has 14 amino acids. This table comes from immunoSEQ multiplex PCR, and its TCRdb copy is limited to in-frame clones, with some not included. The data show tens of thousands of clones, roughly nine tenths seen once. J is TRBJ2-3 and V is TRBV9; D may be TRBD1 (6 bases). The sequenced sample was unstimulated CD4+ T cells sorted from spleen or lymph node cells, obtained before intestinal transplant. The TCR was taken from a human donor who received an intestinal transplant. CDR3 in amino acids: CASSVETGPDTQYF. The CDR3 bases are TGTGCCAGCAGCGTAGAGACAGGCCCAGATACGCAGTATTTT.